These 21 T cell receptor beta chains were sequenced from one sample in a study of blood T cell repertoires in COVID-19. The table came from immunoSEQ multiplex PCR; TCRdb's copy has only in-frame clones and leaves some out. This table has about 230,000 clones, around four fifths appearing once. Material: peripheral blood. These receptors originate from a woman at least 80 years old with active or convalescent COVID-19.

This clone was seen a few times. The chain employs TRBV3-1 (or the pseudogene TRBV3-2) and TRBJ2-5; a possible D gene is TRBD1 (7 bases). The CDR3 loop spans 13 amino acids. Trimming shortened V by 6 bases and J by 9 bases, and 17 bases separated the two germline ends. CDR1 and CDR2 from the germline V gene are LGHDT and YNNKEL (reference sequence). The DNA of the CDR3 is TGTGCCAGCAGGCGGGACAGCGAAAGGGCCCAGTACTTC. Protein product: CASRRDSERAQYF.

The chain is built from TRBV27 and TRBJ1-1, with D tentatively TRBD1 (5 bases). V lost 2 bases and J 4 bases, leaving 14 bases between the germline ends. The germline gives CDR1 MNHEY, CDR2 SMNVEV (reference sequence). The CDR3 contains 15 residues. DNA of the CDR3: TGTGCCAGCAGTTTAGTGAGTAGGGGCGGCACTGAAGCTTTCTTT. Protein product: CASSLVSRGGTEAFF.

The chain carries TRBV5-4 and TRBJ2-1, with 13 bases identical to TRBD2. Germline lookup yields CDR1 SGHNT and CDR2 YYREEE (reference sequence). V dropped 4 bases and J dropped 5; count of bases not matched to a gene: 6. The CDR3 contains 16 residues. The CDR3 region is CASSPGTSGTNNEQFF. In DNA form, the CDR3 reads TGTGCCAGCAGCCCCGGGACTAGCGGGACCAACAATGAGCAGTTCTTC.

This clone was observed a few times. The chain recombines TRBV19 with TRBJ1-2, with a possible D match to TRBD1 (5 bases). Deletions cut 8 bases from V and 0 bases from J, with 10 bases between. Germline V gene data show CDR1 as LNHDA and CDR2 as SQIVND (reference sequence). The CDR3 has 13 amino acids. CDR3 coding DNA: TGTGCCAGTGGGACGGGAGCTAACTATGGCTACACCTTC. Translated: CASGTGANYGYTF.

The chain uses TRBV6-5 and TRBJ1-5; D ambiguous. The length of the CDR3 is 15 residues. V dropped 5 bases and J dropped 0 bases, with 11 bases sitting between them. Germline CDR1 is MNHEY and CDR2 is SVGAGI. The CDR3 bases are TGTGCCAGCAGTCTGAGCCATTATAGCAATCAGCCCCAGCATTTT. The encoded protein is CASSLSHYSNQPQHF.

The genes are TRBV2 and TRBJ1-2; 8 bases map to TRBD1. The V segment lost 6 bases and the J segment 6 bases; nucleotides outside the gene matches: 6. The CDR3 extends over 13 amino acids. Germline CDR1 reads SNHLY; CDR2 reads FYNNEI. In DNA, the CDR3 is TGTGCCAGCAGCCCGACAGGGGATGATGGCTACACCTTC. This encodes CASSPTGDDGYTF.

The table lists this clone with a count of one. The CDR3 spells CASSFGGGGRYEQYF. CDR3 in DNA: TGTGCCAGCAGCTTTGGTGGGGGGGGGAGGTACGAGCAGTACTTC. The chain joins TRBV5-4 to TRBJ2-7, with 7 positions matching TRBD2. Germline V CDR1 and CDR2: SGHNT, YYREEE (reference sequence). Unmatched junction bases numbered 9, after V lost 2 bases and J lost 4 bases. The CDR3 spans 15 residues. Filled out from reference TRBV5-4 and TRBJ2-7, the complete variable domain reads ETGVTQSPTHLIKTRGQQVTLRCSSQSGHNTVSWYQQALGQGPQFIFQYYREEENGRGNFPPRFSGLQFPNYSSELNVNALELDDSALYLCASSFGGGGRYEQYFGPGTRLTVT.

The chain couples TRBV29-1 to TRBJ2-5; 7 nucleotides agree with TRBD1. The V and J ends lost 3 bases and 5 bases, in that order; junction bases with no gene match: 6. From germline, CDR1 is SQVTM and CDR2 ANQGSEA. This CDR3 contains 13 residues. The CDR3 is CSVEGTAKETQYF. CDR3 nucleotides: TGCAGCGTTGAGGGGACAGCCAAGGAGACCCAGTACTTC.

The chain joins TRBV7-3 to TRBJ2-1; 10 nucleotides align to TRBD2. Trimming at V came to 3 bases and at J to 8 bases, leaving 7 bases not matched to a gene. CDR3 length: 15 residues. Per germline, CDR1 SGHTA and CDR2 FQGTGA. The CDR3 is CASSFLAGGLDEQFF. The CDR3 bases are TGTGCCAGCAGCTTCTTAGCGGGGGGTCTGGATGAGCAGTTCTTC.

This chain joins TRBV6-6 and TRBJ2-3; 13 nucleotides line up with TRBD2. Germline V gene lookup returns CDR1 MNHNY and CDR2 SVGAGI (reference sequence). The CDR3 is made up of 16 amino acids. Trimming took 6 bases from V and 6 from J; bases not matched to a gene: 9. The CDR3, as DNA: TGTGCCAGCAGCCAAGGACTAGCGGGAGTCGGGGATACGCAGTATTTT. It specifies CASSQGLAGVGDTQYF.

The sample holds one count of this clone. The chain recombines TRBV3-1 (or the pseudogene TRBV3-2) with TRBJ2-1, with D possibly matching TRBD1 (7 bases). V lost 4 bases and J 8 bases, leaving 18 bases between the germline ends. This CDR3 contains 15 residues. Germline CDR1 and CDR2: LGHDT and YNNKEL (reference sequence). The CDR3 is CASSPQGTGADEQFF. The CDR3 DNA reads as TGTGCCAGCAGCCCACAGGGGACGGGGGCCGATGAGCAGTTCTTC.

The count of this clone is one. The rearrangement joins TRBV27 to TRBJ2-5; 9 bases are a match to TRBD2. This CDR3 spans 16 amino acids. J lost 4 bases, V lost 2 bases, and 8 bases had no gene match. The germline V gene has CDR1 MNHEY and CDR2 SMNVEV (reference sequence). The CDR3 here is CASSLTGLAGGETQYF. In DNA form, the CDR3 reads TGTGCCAGCAGTTTAACGGGACTAGCAGGGGGAGAGACCCAGTACTTC.

This sequence joins TRBV5-1 and TRBJ1-1, with 7 bases aligning to TRBD1. V gave up 4 bases and J gave up 6 bases; unmatched junction bases: 12. There are 15 residues in the CDR3. The germline gives CDR1 SGHRS, CDR2 YFSETQ. The CDR3 DNA is TGCGCCAGCAGCATCACGGCAGGGGGTAAGGCTGAAGCTTTCTTT. Encoded protein: CASSITAGGKAEAFF.

V usage is TRBV15 and J usage is TRBJ1-2; D unresolved. Trimming removed 0 bases at V and 0 bases at J, with 11 bases between. CDR3 length: 16 amino acids. Germline assignment: CDR1 LNHNV and CDR2 YYDKDF (reference sequence). In DNA, the CDR3 is TGTGCCACCAGCAGAGATCTGACATCCTCTAACTATGGCTACACCTTC. Translating it yields CATSRDLTSSNYGYTF. Filled out from reference TRBV15 and TRBJ1-2, the complete variable domain reads DAMVIQNPRYQVTQFGKPVTLSCSQTLNHNVMYWYQQKSSQAPKLLFHYYDKDFNNEADTPDNFQSRRPNTSFCFLDIRSPGLGDTAMYLCATSRDLTSSNYGYTFGSGTRLTVV.

V is TRBV11-2 and J is TRBJ1-2; D not resolved. This CDR3 has 14 residues. Trimming pared 1 base from V and 1 base from J, leaving 7 bases between. Germline-derived CDR1 and CDR2 are SGHAT and FQNNGV. The CDR3 is CASSLAGSNYGYTF. CDR3 in DNA: TGTGCCAGCAGCTTAGCAGGCAGTAACTATGGCTACACCTTC.

The V gene is TRBV7-8, the J gene TRBJ2-7, with 11 bases fitting TRBD2. The CDR3 length is 14 residues. Trimming cost V 5 bases and J 3 bases; bases outside gene matches: 3. Germline loops: CDR1 SGHVS, CDR2 FQNEAQ. The CDR3 nucleotides read TGTGCCAGCAGCAAACTAGCGGGGGTCTACGAGCAGTACTTC. Translating gives CASSKLAGVYEQYF.

The chain uses TRBV7-3 and TRBJ1-1; 9 bases align to TRBD1. Looked up from germline, CDR1 is SGHTA and CDR2 is FQGTGA. The CDR3 has 13 residues. The trim removed 5 bases at V and 10 bases at J, leaving 8 bases unmatched. The CDR3 DNA reads as TGTGCCAGCAGCGAGGACATGGGACAGGGAGCTTTCTTT. Its protein product is CASSEDMGQGAFF.

The count of this clone is one. The rearrangement uses TRBV7-9 and TRBJ2-7, with 10 bases lining up with TRBD2. CDR1 and CDR2 (germline): SEHNR, FQNEAQ (reference sequence). V shed 3 bases, J shed 4 bases, and the junction held 3 bases outside the gene matches. The CDR3 contains 14 residues. The CDR3 protein is CASSFSGRNYEQYF. The CDR3 nucleotides are TGTGCCAGCAGCTTTAGCGGGAGGAATTACGAGCAGTACTTC.

This clone was counted between two and nine times. CDR3 nucleotide sequence: TGCGCCAGCAGCTTGTATAGGGGTTCCTCCTACGAGCAGTACTTC. Protein sequence: CASSLYRGSSYEQYF. This chain connects TRBV5-1 to TRBJ2-7; possible D gene TRBD1, 5 bases. The CDR3 has 15 residues. V was cut by 1 base and J by 0 bases, with 11 bases left in between. CDR1 and CDR2 (germline): SGHRS, YFSETQ.

J is TRBJ2-7 and V is TRBV10-1, with 7 nucleotides matching TRBD1. V was pared by 3 bases and J by 5 bases, with 13 bases of the junction left unmatched. Germline-derived CDR1 and CDR2 are WNHNN and SYGVQD (reference sequence). The CDR3 extends over 16 amino acids. CDR3 residues: CASSEPIDRVSHEQYF. CDR3 in DNA: TGCGCCAGCAGTGAACCAATAGACAGGGTATCCCACGAGCAGTACTTC.

This sequence joins TRBV23-1 and TRBJ1-4, with no clear D. TRBV23-1 is flagged as an ORF with uncertain function. CDR3 length: 16 amino acids. The ends were cut back, 5 bases at V and 1 base at J, with 14 bases in the middle. The CDR3 nucleotides are TGCGCCAGCAGTGAGAAAGAAAGCGGAACTAATGAAAAACTGTTTTTT. Its translation is CASSEKESGTNEKLFF.